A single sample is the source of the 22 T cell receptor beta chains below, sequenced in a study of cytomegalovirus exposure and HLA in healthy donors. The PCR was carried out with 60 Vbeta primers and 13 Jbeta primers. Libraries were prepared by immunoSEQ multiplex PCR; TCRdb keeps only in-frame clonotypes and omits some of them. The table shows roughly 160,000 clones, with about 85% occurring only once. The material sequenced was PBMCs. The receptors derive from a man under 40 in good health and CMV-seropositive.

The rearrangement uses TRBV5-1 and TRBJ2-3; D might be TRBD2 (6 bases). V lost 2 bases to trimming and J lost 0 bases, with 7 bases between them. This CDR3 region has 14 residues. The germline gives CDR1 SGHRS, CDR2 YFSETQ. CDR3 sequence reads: CASSFSGSTDTQYF. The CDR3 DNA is TGCGCCAGCAGCTTTAGCGGAAGCACAGATACGCAGTATTTT.

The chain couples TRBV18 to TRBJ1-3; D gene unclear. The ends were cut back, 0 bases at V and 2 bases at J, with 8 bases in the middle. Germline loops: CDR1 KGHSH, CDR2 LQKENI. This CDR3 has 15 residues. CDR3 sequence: CASSPPNRAGNTIYF. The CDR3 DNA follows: TGTGCCAGCTCACCACCTAACAGAGCTGGAAACACCATATATTTT.

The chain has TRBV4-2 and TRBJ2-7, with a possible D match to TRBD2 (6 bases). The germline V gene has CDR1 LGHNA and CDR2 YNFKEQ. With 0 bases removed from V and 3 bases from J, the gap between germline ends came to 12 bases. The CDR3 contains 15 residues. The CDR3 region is CASSQDLAEGYEQYF. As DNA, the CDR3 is TGTGCCAGCAGCCAAGATTTAGCGGAGGGCTACGAGCAGTACTTC.

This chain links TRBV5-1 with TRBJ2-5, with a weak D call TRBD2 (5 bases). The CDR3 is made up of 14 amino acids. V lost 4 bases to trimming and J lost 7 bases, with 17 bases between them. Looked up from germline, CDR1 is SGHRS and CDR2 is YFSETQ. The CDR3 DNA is TGCGCCAGCAGCCCGGCCCGGGAAGAGGGGACCCAGTACTTC. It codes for CASSPAREEGTQYF.

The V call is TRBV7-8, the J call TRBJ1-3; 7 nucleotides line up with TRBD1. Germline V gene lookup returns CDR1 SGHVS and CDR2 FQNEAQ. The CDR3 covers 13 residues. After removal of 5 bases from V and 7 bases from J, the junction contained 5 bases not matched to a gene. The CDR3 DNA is TGTGCCAGCAGCGGACAACAGGGGAACACCATATATTTT. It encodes CASSGQQGNTIYF.

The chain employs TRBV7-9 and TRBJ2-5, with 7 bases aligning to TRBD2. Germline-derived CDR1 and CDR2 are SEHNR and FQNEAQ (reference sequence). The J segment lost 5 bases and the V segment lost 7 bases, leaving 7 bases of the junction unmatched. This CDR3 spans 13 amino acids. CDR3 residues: CASKRSSGETQYF. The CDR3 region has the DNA TGTGCCAGCAAACGGTCTAGCGGCGAGACCCAGTACTTC.

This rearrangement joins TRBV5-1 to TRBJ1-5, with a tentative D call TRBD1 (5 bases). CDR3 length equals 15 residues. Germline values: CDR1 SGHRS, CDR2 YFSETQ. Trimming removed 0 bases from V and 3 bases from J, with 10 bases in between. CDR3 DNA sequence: TGCGCCAGCAGCTTGGGAGGACATCTCAATCAGCCCCAGCATTTT. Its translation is CASSLGGHLNQPQHF.

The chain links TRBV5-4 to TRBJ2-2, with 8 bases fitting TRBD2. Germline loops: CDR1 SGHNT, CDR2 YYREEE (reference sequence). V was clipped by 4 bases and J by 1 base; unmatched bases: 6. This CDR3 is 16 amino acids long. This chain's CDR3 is CASSAASGRNTGELFF. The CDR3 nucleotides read TGTGCCAGCAGCGCGGCTAGCGGGCGGAACACCGGGGAGCTGTTTTTT.

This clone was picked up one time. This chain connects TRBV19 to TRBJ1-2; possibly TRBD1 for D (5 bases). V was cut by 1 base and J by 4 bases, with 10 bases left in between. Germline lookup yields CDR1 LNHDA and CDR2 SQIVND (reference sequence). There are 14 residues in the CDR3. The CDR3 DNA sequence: TGTGCCAGTAGTATAGTGGAGGGGACCTATGGCTACACCTTC. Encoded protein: CASSIVEGTYGYTF.

The chain's CDR3 is CATARGTGGQPQHF. The CDR3 DNA reads as TGTGCCACCGCCAGAGGGACAGGGGGCCAGCCCCAGCATTTT. The rearrangement joins TRBV27 to TRBJ1-5, with 12 bases matching TRBD1. CDR1 is MNHEY, CDR2 SMNVEV, per germline (reference sequence). J was trimmed by 7 bases and V by 10 bases; bases with no gene match: 8. The CDR3 consists of 14 residues.

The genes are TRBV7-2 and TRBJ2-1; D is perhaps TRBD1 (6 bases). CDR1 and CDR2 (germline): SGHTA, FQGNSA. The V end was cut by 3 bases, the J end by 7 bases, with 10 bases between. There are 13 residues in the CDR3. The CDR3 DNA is TGTGCCAGCAGCTTCGAGGGGGTTAATGAGCAGTTCTTC. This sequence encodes CASSFEGVNEQFF.

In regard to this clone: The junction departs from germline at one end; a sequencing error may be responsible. CDR3 DNA sequence: TGCGCCAGCACTGAGGGACTTGAGCAGTTCTTC. It is translated as CASTEGLEQFF. The gene calls are TRBV10-2 and TRBJ2-1, with D maybe TRBD2 (6 bases). The CDR3 runs 11 residues. The germline V gene has CDR1 WSHSY and CDR2 SAAADI.

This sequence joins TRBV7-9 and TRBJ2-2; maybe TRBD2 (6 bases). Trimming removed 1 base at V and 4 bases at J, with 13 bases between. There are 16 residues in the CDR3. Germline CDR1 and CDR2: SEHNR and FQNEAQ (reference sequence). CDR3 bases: TGTGCCAGCAGCTTAGTGGTCCGGGAGCGCACCGGGGAGCTGTTTTTT. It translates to CASSLVVRERTGELFF. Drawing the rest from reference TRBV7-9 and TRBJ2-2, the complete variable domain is DTGVSQNPRHKITKRGQNVTFRCDPISEHNRLYWYRQTLGQGPEFLTYFQNEAQLEKSRLLSDRFSAERPKGSFSTLEIQRTEQGDSAMYLCASSLVVRERTGELFFGEGSRLTVL.

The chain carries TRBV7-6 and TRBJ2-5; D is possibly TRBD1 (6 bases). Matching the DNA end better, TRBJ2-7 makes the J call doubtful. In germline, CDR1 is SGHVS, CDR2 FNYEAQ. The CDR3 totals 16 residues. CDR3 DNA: TGTGCCAGCAGCTTAAGTCTTACGGGTTTAGGGGGCGAGCAGTACTTC. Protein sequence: CASSLSLTGLGGEQYF.

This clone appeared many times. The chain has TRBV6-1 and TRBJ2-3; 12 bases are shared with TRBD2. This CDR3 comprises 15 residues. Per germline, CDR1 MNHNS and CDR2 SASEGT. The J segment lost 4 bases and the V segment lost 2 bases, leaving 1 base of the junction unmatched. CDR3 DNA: TGTGCCAGCAGTGAACTAGCGGGAGGGCCAGATACGCAGTATTTT. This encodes CASSELAGGPDTQYF.

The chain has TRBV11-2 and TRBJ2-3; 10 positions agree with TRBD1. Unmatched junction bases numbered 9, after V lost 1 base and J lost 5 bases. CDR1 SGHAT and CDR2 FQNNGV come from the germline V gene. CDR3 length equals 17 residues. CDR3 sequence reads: CASSLVDRGLGGDTQYF. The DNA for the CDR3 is TGTGCCAGCAGCTTAGTAGACAGGGGGCTAGGTGGAGATACGCAGTATTTT.

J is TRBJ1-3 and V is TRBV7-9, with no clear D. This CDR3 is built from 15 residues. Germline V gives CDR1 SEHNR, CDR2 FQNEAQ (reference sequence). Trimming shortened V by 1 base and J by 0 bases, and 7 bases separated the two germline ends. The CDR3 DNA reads TGTGCCAGCAGCTTAGTACAGAGCTCTGGAAACACCATATATTTT. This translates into CASSLVQSSGNTIYF.

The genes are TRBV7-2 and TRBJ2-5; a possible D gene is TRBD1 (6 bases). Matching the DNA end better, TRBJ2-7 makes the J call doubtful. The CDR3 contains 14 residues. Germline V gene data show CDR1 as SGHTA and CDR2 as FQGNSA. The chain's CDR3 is CASSFRDTSYEQYF. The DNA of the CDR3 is TGTGCCAGCAGCTTCCGGGACACCTCCTACGAGCAGTACTTC.

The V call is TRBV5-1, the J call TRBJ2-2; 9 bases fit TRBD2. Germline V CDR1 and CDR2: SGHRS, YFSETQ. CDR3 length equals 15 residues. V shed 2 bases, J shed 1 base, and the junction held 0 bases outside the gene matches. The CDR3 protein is CASSLLAGNTGELFF. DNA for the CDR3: TGCGCCAGCAGCTTACTAGCGGGGAACACCGGGGAGCTGTTTTTT. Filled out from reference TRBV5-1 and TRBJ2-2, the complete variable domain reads KAGVTQTPRYLIKTRGQQVTLSCSPISGHRSVSWYQQTPGQGLQFLFEYFSETQRNKGNFPGRFSGRQFSNSRSEMNVSTLELGDSALYLCASSLLAGNTGELFFGEGSRLTVL.

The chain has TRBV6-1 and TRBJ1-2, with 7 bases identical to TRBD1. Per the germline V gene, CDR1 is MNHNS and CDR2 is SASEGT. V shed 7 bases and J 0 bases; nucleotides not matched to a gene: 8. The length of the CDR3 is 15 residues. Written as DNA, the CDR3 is TGTGCCAGCACACGACAGGGAACGGCTAACTATGGCTACACCTTC. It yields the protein CASTRQGTANYGYTF.

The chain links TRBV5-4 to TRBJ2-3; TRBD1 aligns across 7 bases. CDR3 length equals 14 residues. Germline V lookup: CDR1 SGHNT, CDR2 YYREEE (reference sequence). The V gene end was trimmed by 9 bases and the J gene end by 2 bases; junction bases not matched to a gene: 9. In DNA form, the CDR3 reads TGTGCCACCGACAGGGCTGGGGCCACAGATACGCAGTATTTT. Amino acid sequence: CATDRAGATDTQYF.

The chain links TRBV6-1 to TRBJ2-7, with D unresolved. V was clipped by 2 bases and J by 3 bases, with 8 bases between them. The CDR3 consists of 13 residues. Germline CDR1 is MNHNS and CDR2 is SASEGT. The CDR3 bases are TGTGCCAGCAGTGAAAACCTGAGCTACGAGCAGTACTTC. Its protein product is CASSENLSYEQYF.